Below, 21 T cell receptor beta chains from the same sample are listed, as sequenced in a study of blood T cell repertoires in COVID-19. This table comes from immunoSEQ multiplex PCR, and its TCRdb copy is limited to in-frame clones, with some not included. The sample includes 90,000 to 120,000 clones, roughly 84% of them seen just once. Sequencing was performed on peripheral blood. These receptors were taken from a human donor in a cohort sampled during active COVID-19.

The CDR3 sequence: CASSLADREYDEQFF. In nucleotides, the CDR3 is TGCGCCAGCAGCTTGGCCGATCGGGAGTATGATGAGCAGTTCTTC. J is TRBJ2-1 and V is TRBV5-1, with a tentative D call TRBD2 (6 bases). V lost 0 bases, J lost 8 bases, and 15 bases lay in between. Germline assignment: CDR1 SGHRS and CDR2 YFSETQ. The CDR3 covers 15 residues.

V is TRBV5-1 and J is TRBJ2-5; D call uncertain. CDR1 and CDR2 from the germline V gene are SGHRS and YFSETQ. The CDR3 runs to 13 residues. V lost 0 bases, J lost 5 bases, and 8 bases lay in between. This CDR3 is CASSLGWAETQYF. DNA for the CDR3: TGCGCCAGCAGCTTGGGATGGGCGGAGACCCAGTACTTC.

The chain carries TRBV7-9 and TRBJ2-5, with 7 bases matching TRBD2. The CDR3 has 11 residues. Per the germline V gene, CDR1 is SEHNR and CDR2 is FQNEAQ (reference sequence). Trimming cost V 7 bases and J 5 bases; bases outside gene matches: 1. The CDR3 region is CASTGGETQYF. The CDR3 coding sequence is TGTGCCAGCACCGGGGGGGAGACCCAGTACTTC.

The chain links TRBV4-3 to TRBJ1-1; tentatively, D is TRBD1 (5 bases). This CDR3 contains 15 residues. V lost 4 bases, J lost 0 bases, and 12 bases lay in between. In germline, CDR1 is LGHNA, CDR2 YSLEER. This chain's CDR3 is CASSLTAGVNTEAFF. The CDR3 nucleotides are TGCGCCAGCAGCCTAACAGCGGGGGTGAACACTGAAGCTTTCTTT.

CDR3 DNA: TGTGCCAGCAGCTTAGGGACCGGGACTACATTGCACGAGCAGTACTTC. It is translated as CASSLGTGTTLHEQYF. The chain couples TRBV7-8 to TRBJ2-7, with TRBD2 identical over 7 bases. This CDR3 has 16 residues. V shed 1 base, J shed 5 bases, and the junction held 11 bases outside the gene matches. From germline, CDR1 is SGHVS and CDR2 FQNEAQ.

V gene TRBV2 combines with J gene TRBJ1-2, with 10 positions matching TRBD1. The germline CDR1 and CDR2 sequences are SNHLY and FYNNEI. This CDR3 spans 15 amino acids. The trim removed 5 bases at V and 4 bases at J, leaving 7 bases unmatched. The CDR3 here is CASSPDRGKSYGYTF. CDR3 bases: TGTGCCAGCAGTCCGGACAGGGGGAAAAGCTATGGCTACACCTTC.

In its sample, this clone was seen once. This rearrangement joins TRBV4-2 to TRBJ2-7; D remains ambiguous. The germline CDR1 and CDR2 sequences are LGHNA and YNFKEQ. The CDR3 is 12 residues long. V lost 5 bases and J 0 bases, leaving 5 bases between the germline ends. The CDR3 here is CASSSSSYEQYF. For the CDR3, the DNA is TGTGCCAGCAGCTCCTCCTCCTACGAGCAGTACTTC.

This sequence joins TRBV6-5 and TRBJ2-3; TRBD1 matches at 11 bases. The CDR3 spans 15 residues. Losses at the gene ends were 10 bases for V and 3 bases for J; bases not matched to a gene: 9. CDR1 is MNHEY, CDR2 SVGAGI, per germline. The CDR3 sequence is CATSSWDRGTDTQYF. The CDR3 DNA is TGTGCCACTTCCAGCTGGGACAGGGGGACAGATACGCAGTATTTT.

The chain uses TRBV3-1 (or the pseudogene TRBV3-2) and TRBJ2-3, with 11 bases that match TRBD1. V gave up 6 bases and J gave up 5 bases; unmatched junction bases: 7. The CDR3 is 15 amino acids. Germline loops: CDR1 LGHDT, CDR2 YNNKEL (reference sequence). CDR3 sequence reads: CASRAEDRGRDTQYF. The CDR3 DNA reads as TGTGCCAGCAGAGCGGAGGACAGGGGGCGAGATACGCAGTATTTT.

This CDR3 is CSASRAGRMNTEAFF. The CDR3 DNA follows: TGCAGTGCTAGTCGAGCGGGACGGATGAACACTGAAGCTTTCTTT. This chain links TRBV20-1 with TRBJ1-1, with D possibly TRBD1 on 5 matching bases. There are 15 residues in the CDR3. V was trimmed by 3 bases and J by 0 bases, leaving 14 bases between them. Germline V gives CDR1 DFQATT, CDR2 SNEGSKA (reference sequence).

This clone was recorded once. The chain carries TRBV9 and TRBJ2-3, with TRBD1 identical over 10 bases. Unmatched junction bases numbered 11, after V lost 1 base and J lost 6 bases. In germline, CDR1 is SGDLS, CDR2 YYNGEE. This CDR3 spans 17 amino acids. The CDR3 bases are TGTGCCAGCAGCGTAACCCTGAGGGACAGGGGTGCGGATACGCAGTATTTT. Its protein product is CASSVTLRDRGADTQYF. The full variable domain, rest sourced from reference TRBV9 and TRBJ2-3, is DSGVTQTPKHLITATGQRVTLRCSPRSGDLSVYWYQQSLDQGLQFLIQYYNGEERAKGNILERFSAQQFPDLHSELNLSSLELGDSALYFCASSVTLRDRGADTQYFGPGTRLTVL.

This chain links TRBV19 with TRBJ2-7, with TRBD1 matching 7 bases. The CDR3 spans 18 residues. From germline, CDR1 is LNHDA and CDR2 SQIVND (reference sequence). The junction had 19 bases not matched to a gene; V was cut back by 1 base and J by 7 bases. The CDR3 is CASSIGRTGTAQRFEQYF. The CDR3 region has the DNA TGTGCCAGTAGTATAGGTAGAACCGGGACAGCGCAAAGGTTTGAGCAGTACTTC.

The chain combines TRBV6-6 with TRBJ2-3; D is perhaps TRBD1 (5 bases). The germline V gene has CDR1 MNHNY and CDR2 SVGAGI (reference sequence). The CDR3 is 14 amino acids. Trimming removed 6 bases at V and 3 bases at J, with 13 bases between. The CDR3 reads CASRGVLGTDTQYF. CDR3 DNA: TGTGCCAGCAGAGGGGTTTTAGGGACAGATACGCAGTATTTT.

V and J are TRBV12-3 or TRBV12-4 and TRBJ1-2, with D maybe TRBD1 (5 bases). This CDR3 is 13 amino acids long. V dropped 1 base and J dropped 8 bases, with 11 bases sitting between them. Here the CDR3 reads CASSLVPGGGYTF. CDR3 in DNA: TGTGCCAGCAGTTTAGTTCCTGGGGGGGGCTACACCTTC.

The chain carries TRBV11-2 and TRBJ2-1; D gene uncertain. V lost 0 bases, J lost 4 bases, and 10 bases lay in between. CDR3 length: 15 residues. Germline V lookup: CDR1 SGHAT, CDR2 FQNNGV. CDR3 region: CASSLDLAAYNEQFF. The CDR3 bases are TGTGCCAGCAGCTTAGATCTGGCGGCATACAATGAGCAGTTCTTC.

J is TRBJ2-3 and V is TRBV25-1; TRBD2 matches 8 bases. Losses at the gene ends were 8 bases for V and 0 bases for J; bases not matched to a gene: 7. CDR1 MGHDK and CDR2 SYGVNS come from the germline V gene. The CDR3 spans 15 residues. In nucleotides, the CDR3 is TGTGCCAGCCGAACTAGCGGAGCTAGCACAGATACGCAGTATTTT. Its translation: CASRTSGASTDTQYF. The complete variable domain, with remaining parts taken from reference TRBV25-1 and TRBJ2-3, reads EADIYQTPRYLVIGTGKKITLECSQTMGHDKMYWYQQDPGMELHLIHYSYGVNSTEKGDLSSESTVSRIRTEHFPLTLESARPSHTSQYLCASRTSGASTDTQYFGPGTRLTVL.

V is TRBV18 and J is TRBJ1-2; 7 positions agree with TRBD1. The CDR3 is made up of 15 amino acids. The germline V gene has CDR1 KGHSH and CDR2 LQKENI. V was clipped by 6 bases and J by 2 bases; unmatched bases: 9. CDR3 loop: CASSLTDRANYGYTF. CDR3 coding DNA: TGTGCCAGCTCTCTAACCGACAGGGCGAACTATGGCTACACCTTC.

The V gene is TRBV7-3, the J gene TRBJ1-1; D perhaps matches TRBD1 (6 bases). The ends were cut back, 5 bases at V and 6 bases at J, with 13 bases in the middle. The CDR3 totals 13 residues. CDR1 is SGHTA, CDR2 FQGTGA, per germline. Here the CDR3 reads CASSEGDIAEAFF. The CDR3 DNA reads as TGTGCCAGCAGCGAGGGGGATATCGCTGAAGCTTTCTTT.

V gene TRBV19 combines with J gene TRBJ2-5; a weak D match, TRBD1 (6 bases). The length of the CDR3 is 13 residues. Germline V CDR1 and CDR2: LNHDA, SQIVND (reference sequence). V lost 6 bases to trimming and J lost 1 base, with 9 bases between them. CDR3 DNA: TGTGCCAGTAGCCAGGGGACCCAAGAGACCCAGTACTTC. The encoded protein is CASSQGTQETQYF.

CDR3 in DNA: TGTGCCATCAGTGCGGGGGTGGGATCTGGGGCCAACGTCCTGACTTTC. Amino acids: CAISAGVGSGANVLTF. The chain employs TRBV10-3 and TRBJ2-6; the D gene is possibly TRBD2 (6 bases). This CDR3 has 16 amino acids. Germline CDR1 reads ENHRY; CDR2 reads SYGVKD. V was cut by 4 bases and J by 1 base, with 11 bases left in between.

V is TRBV6-2 or TRBV6-3 and J is TRBJ2-7; 9 nucleotides match TRBD1. Germline-derived CDR1 and CDR2 are MNHEY and SVGEGT. The CDR3 sequence is 15 residues long. The trim removed 6 bases at V and 3 bases at J, leaving 9 bases unmatched. CDR3 nucleotide sequence: TGTGCCAGCAGCCCGAGGGGACAGGGACTCTACGAGCAGTACTTC. Residues: CASSPRGQGLYEQYF.